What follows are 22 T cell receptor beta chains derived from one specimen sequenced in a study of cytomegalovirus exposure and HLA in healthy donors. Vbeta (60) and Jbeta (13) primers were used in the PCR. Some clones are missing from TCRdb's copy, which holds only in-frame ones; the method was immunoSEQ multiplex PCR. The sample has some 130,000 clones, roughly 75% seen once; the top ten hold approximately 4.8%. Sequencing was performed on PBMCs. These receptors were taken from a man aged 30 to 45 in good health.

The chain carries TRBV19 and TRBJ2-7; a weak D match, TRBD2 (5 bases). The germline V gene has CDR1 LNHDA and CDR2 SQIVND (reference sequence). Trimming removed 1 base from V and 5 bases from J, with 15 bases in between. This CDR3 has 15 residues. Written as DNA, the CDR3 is TGTGCCAGTAGTATAGGCCCGGGAAGGACCCACGAGCAGTACTTC. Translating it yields CASSIGPGRTHEQYF.

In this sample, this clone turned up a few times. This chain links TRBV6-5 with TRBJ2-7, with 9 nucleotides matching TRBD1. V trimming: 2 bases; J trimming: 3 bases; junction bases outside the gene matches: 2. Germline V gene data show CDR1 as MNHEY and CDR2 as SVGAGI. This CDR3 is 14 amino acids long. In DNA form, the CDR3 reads TGTGCCAGCAGTTACGGGACAGGGTTCTACGAGCAGTACTTC. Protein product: CASSYGTGFYEQYF.

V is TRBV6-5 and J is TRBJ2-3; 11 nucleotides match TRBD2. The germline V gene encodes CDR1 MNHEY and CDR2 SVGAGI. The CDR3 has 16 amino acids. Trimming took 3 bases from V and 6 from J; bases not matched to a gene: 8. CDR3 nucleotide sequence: TGTGCCAGCAGTTATCGGCTAGCGGGAGGTGGTGATACGCAGTATTTT. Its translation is CASSYRLAGGGDTQYF.

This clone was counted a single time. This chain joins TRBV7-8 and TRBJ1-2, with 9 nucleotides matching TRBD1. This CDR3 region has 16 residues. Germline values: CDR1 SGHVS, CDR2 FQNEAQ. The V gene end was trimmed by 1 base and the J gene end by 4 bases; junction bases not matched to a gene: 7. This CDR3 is CASSLVGDRVGYGYTF. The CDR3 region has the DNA TGTGCCAGCAGCTTAGTGGGGGACAGGGTAGGCTATGGCTACACCTTC.

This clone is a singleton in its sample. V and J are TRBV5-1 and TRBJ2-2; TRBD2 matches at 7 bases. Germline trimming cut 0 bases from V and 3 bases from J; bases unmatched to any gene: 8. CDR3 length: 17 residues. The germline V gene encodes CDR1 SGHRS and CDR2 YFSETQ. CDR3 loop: CASSLEGRGSYTGELFF. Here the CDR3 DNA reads TGCGCCAGCAGCTTGGAAGGCCGCGGGAGCTACACCGGGGAGCTGTTTTTT.

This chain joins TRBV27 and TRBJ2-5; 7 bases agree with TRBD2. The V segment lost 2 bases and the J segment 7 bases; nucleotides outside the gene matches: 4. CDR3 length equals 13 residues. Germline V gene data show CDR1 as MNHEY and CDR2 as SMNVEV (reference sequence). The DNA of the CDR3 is TGTGCCAGCAGTTTAGGGGGGGATTTGACCCAGTACTTC. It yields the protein CASSLGGDLTQYF.

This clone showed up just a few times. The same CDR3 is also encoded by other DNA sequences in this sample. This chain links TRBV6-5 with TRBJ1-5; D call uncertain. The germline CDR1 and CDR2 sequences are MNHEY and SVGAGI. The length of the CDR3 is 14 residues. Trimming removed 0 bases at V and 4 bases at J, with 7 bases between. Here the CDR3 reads CASSYSRGNQPQHF. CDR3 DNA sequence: TGTGCCAGCAGTTACTCGAGAGGGAATCAGCCCCAGCATTTT.

Here the CDR3 DNA reads TGTGCCAGCTCACAAGACAGGGTTTTAGGCAATCAGCCCCAGCATTTT. Amino acids: CASSQDRVLGNQPQHF. The rearrangement joins TRBV18 to TRBJ1-5; 7 nucleotides align to TRBD1. The junction had 8 bases not matched to a gene; V was cut back by 4 bases and J by 2 bases. CDR1 and CDR2 from the germline V gene are KGHSH and LQKENI. The CDR3 length is 16 residues.

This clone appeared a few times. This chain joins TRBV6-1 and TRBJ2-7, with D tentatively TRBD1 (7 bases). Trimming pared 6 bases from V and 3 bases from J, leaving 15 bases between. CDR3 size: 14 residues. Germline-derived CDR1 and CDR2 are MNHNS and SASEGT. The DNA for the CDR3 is TGTGCCAGCAGGTTTGGCAGGGGGGACTACGAGCAGTACTTC. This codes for CASRFGRGDYEQYF.

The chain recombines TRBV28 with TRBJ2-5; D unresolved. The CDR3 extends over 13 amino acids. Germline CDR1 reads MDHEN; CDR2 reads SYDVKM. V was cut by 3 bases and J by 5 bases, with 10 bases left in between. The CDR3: CASSFILAETQYF. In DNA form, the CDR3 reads TGTGCCAGCAGTTTCATTTTGGCCGAGACCCAGTACTTC.

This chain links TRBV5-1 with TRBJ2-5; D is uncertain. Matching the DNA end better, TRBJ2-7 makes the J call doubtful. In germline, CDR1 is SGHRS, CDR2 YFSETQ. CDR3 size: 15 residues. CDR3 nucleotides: TGCGCCAGCAGCTTGGGAGTATCGCCTACCTACGAGCAGTACTTC. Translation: CASSLGVSPTYEQYF.

The CDR3 DNA is TGTGCCAGCAGCTTCAGCTTATTTACAGGGGCGCCGGGTCAGGAGACCCAGTACTTC. This gives the protein CASSFSLFTGAPGQETQYF. The chain combines TRBV7-9 with TRBJ2-5, with 7 positions matching TRBD1. This CDR3 is 19 amino acids long. Germline V gene sequence: CDR1 SEHNR, CDR2 FQNEAQ (reference sequence). J gave up 5 bases and V 3 bases, and 21 bases lay outside the gene matches.

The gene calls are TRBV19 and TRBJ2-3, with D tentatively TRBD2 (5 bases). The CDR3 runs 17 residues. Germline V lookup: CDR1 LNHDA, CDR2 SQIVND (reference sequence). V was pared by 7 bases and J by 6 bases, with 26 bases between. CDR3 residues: CASKKMGIRGIEDTQYF. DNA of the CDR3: TGTGCCAGTAAGAAAATGGGAATCCGGGGAATAGAGGATACGCAGTATTTT.

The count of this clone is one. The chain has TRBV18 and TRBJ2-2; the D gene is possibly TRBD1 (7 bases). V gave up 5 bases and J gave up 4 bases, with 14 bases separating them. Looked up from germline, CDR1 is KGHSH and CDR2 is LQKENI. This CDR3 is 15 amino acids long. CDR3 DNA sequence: TGTGCCAGCTCAGAAGGCCAGGGGGGCACCGGGGAGCTGTTTTTT. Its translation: CASSEGQGGTGELFF.

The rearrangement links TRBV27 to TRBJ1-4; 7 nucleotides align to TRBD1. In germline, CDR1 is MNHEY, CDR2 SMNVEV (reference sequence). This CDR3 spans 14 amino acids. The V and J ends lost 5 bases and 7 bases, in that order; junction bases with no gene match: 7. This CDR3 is CASSETGNSEKLFF. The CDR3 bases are TGTGCCAGCAGTGAGACAGGGAATAGTGAAAAACTGTTTTTT.

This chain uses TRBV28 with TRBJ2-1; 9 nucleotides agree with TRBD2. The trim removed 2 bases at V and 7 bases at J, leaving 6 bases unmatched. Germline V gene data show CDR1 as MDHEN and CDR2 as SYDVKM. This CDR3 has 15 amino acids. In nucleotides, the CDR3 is TGTGCCAGCAGTTTAGCGGGAGGGCCTGGAAATGAGCAGTTCTTC. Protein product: CASSLAGGPGNEQFF.

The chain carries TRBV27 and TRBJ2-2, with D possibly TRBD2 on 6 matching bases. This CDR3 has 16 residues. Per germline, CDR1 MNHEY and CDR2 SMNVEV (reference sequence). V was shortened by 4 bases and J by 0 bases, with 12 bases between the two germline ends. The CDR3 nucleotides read TGTGCCAGCAGTTCCCCGGGGAGGACGAACACCGGGGAGCTGTTTTTT. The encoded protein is CASSSPGRTNTGELFF.

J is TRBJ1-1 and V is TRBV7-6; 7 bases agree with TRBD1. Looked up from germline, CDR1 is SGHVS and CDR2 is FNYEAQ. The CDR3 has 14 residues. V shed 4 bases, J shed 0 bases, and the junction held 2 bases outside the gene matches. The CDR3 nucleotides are TGTGCCAGCAGCTCGACAGGGTTGAACACTGAAGCTTTCTTT. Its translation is CASSSTGLNTEAFF.

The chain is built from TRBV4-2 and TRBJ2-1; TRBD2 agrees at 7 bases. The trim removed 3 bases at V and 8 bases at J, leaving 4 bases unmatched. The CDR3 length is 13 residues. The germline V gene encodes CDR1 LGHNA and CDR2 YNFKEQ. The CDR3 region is CASSHLTSHEQFF. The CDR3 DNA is TGTGCCAGCAGCCATTTGACTAGCCATGAGCAGTTCTTC.

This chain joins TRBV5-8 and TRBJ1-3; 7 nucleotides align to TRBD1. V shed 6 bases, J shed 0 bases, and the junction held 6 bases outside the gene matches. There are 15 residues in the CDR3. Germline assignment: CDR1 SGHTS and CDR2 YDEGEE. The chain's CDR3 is CASTQGGTSGNTIYF. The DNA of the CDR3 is TGTGCCAGCACGCAGGGGGGCACCTCTGGAAACACCATATATTTT. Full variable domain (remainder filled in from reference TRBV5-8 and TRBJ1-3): EAGVTQSPTHLIKTRGQQATLRCSPISGHTSVYWYQQALGLGLQFLLWYDEGEERNRGNFPPRFSGRQFPNYSSELNVNALELEDSALYLCASTQGGTSGNTIYFGEGSWLTVV.

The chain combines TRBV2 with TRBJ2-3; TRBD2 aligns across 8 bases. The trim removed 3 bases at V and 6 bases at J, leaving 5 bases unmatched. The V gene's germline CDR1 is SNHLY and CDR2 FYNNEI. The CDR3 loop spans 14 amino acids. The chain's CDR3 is CASSDVAGGDTQYF. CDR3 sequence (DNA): TGTGCCAGCAGTGATGTGGCGGGGGGCGATACGCAGTATTTT.

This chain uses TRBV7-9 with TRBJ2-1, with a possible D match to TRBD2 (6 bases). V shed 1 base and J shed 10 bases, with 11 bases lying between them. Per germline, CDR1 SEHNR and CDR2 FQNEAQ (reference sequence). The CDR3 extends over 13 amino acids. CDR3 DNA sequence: TGTGCCAGCAGCTTAGAGGTCCGGGGGGAGCAGTTCTTC. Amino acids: CASSLEVRGEQFF.